The TCR beta chain under discussion was sequenced for a study of shared clonotypes between healthy human individuals. Overall study: CD4 naive and memory got three plates each, CD8 naive two, CD8 memory one.

This clone is a singleton in its sample. The protocol was immunoSEQ multiplex PCR, while the TCRdb copy is restricted to in-frame clones and leaves out a portion. Seen here are fewer than 1.6 million clones, 97% to 99% observed once, and the top ten hold roughly 0.35%. Trimming took off 1 base at V and 4 bases at J, with 15 bases between the two ends. The CDR3 contains 16 residues. CDR1 is MGHRA, CDR2 YSYEKL, per germline. The chain is built from TRBV4-1 and TRBJ2-3; no reliable D call. The receptor was derived from a man aged 30 to 39 in good health. The sequenced sample consisted of naive CD4+ T cells sorted from blood. Subset: CD45RA+ positively selected. For the CDR3, the DNA is TGCGCCAGCAGCCAAGTGGCTACCCCTGGGTCAGATACGCAGTATTTT. It translates to CASSQVATPGSDTQYF.